These T cell receptor beta chains were read from a single sample in a study of pediatric ulcerative colitis. Profiling relied on immunoSEQ multiplex PCR, and the TCRdb table lists in-frame clones only, not all of them. This sample yields 20,000 to 25,000 clones, of which around 69% are seen a single time; 15% to 19% belongs to the top ten. Sequences were obtained from gut tissue. These receptors all stem from a boy under 18 with severe ulcerative colitis. The CDR3 runs from the conserved cysteine through the conserved F or W. A D gene is named only where the DNA matches it firmly. The size entry is marked missing in some rows and otherwise reads once, few, many or a size class.

length,size,J,V,D,DNA,CDR3
16,.,TRBJ2-7,TRBV7-5,.,TGTGCCAGAAGCTTAGATGTCGGGGGGGCCCCCTACGAGCAGTACTTC,CARSLDVGGAPYEQYF
15,.,TRBJ2-7,TRBV2,.,TGTGCCAGCAGCCCTAGGGGCGGGCCCTGGTGGGAGCAGTACTTC,CASSPRGGPWWEQYF
16,few,TRBJ2-5,TRBV7-8,.,TGTGCCAGCAGCTTAGCGGGTCAAAATCGGGGAAAAACCCAGTACTTC,CASSLAGQNRGKTQYF
15,few,TRBJ2-7,TRBV5-1,.,TGCGCCAGCAGCTTGGATCTTAGCGGTACCTACGAGCAGTACTTC,CASSLDLSGTYEQYF
15,.,TRBJ1-5,TRBV19,.,TGTGCCAGTAGTATACGGACTCGGGGTGATCAGCCCCAGCATTTT,CASSIRTRGDQPQHF
15,.,TRBJ2-5,TRBV7-8,.,TGTGCCAGCAGCCCCTCGGGGTCATTGCAAGAGACCCAGTACTTC,CASSPSGSLQETQYF
14,once,TRBJ2-2,TRBV7-9,.,TGTGCCAGCCGTGATTTAGGAAACACCGGGGAGCTGTTTTTT,CASRDLGNTGELFF
15,.,TRBJ2-1,TRBV2,TRBD2,TGTGCCAGCCGCCCTAGCGGGGGGGTTATAGGGGAGCAGTTCTTC,CASRPSGGVIGEQFF
14,few,TRBJ1-1,TRBV5-4,.,TGTGCCAGCAGAAGAACGGACGGGGGAGCTGAAGCTTTCTTT,CASRRTDGGAEAFF
17,.,TRBJ1-2,TRBV27,.,TGTGCCAGCAGCCGAAAGGGACCAGAGCTACCATACTATGGCTACACCTTC,CASSRKGPELPYYGYTF
14,.,TRBJ2-3,TRBV4-3,TRBD1,TGCGCCAGCAGCCAAGATACAGGGGCAGATACGCAGTATTTT,CASSQDTGADTQYF
15,few,TRBJ1-6,TRBV6-5,.,TGTGCCAGCAGTTACTCGCCCAGGCCAAATTCACCCCTCCACTTT,CASSYSPRPNSPLHF
12,.,TRBJ2-1,TRBV10-2,.,TGCGCCAGCAGCTCAGACGGGAATGAGCAGTTCTTC,CASSSDGNEQFF
14,.,TRBJ2-5,TRBV10-3,.,TGTGCCATCACGTCTGGGGAAGTTCGGGAGACCCAGTACTTC,CAITSGEVRETQYF
15,.,TRBJ1-2,TRBV7-6,.,TGTGCCAGCAGCTCTCAACCGGTGGGGTCGGGAGGCTACACCTTC,CASSSQPVGSGGYTF
15,.,TRBJ2-5,TRBV19,.,TGTGCCAGTAGTATCACGGGTAGGGGTCAAGAGACCCAGTACTTC,CASSITGRGQETQYF
12,.,TRBJ2-7,TRBV18,.,TGTGCCAGCTCACCTCTAGGGGACGCAAAGTACTTC,CASSPLGDAKYF
13,.,TRBJ2-5,TRBV2,.,TGTGCCAGCACGTGGGGGGATAGGGAGACCCAGTACTTC,CASTWGDRETQYF
14,.,TRBJ1-4,TRBV5-1,TRBD1,TGCGCCAGCAGCTTCCGGGACAGCAATGAAAAACTGTTTTTT,CASSFRDSNEKLFF
13,.,TRBJ2-7,TRBV11-2,.,TGTGCCAGCAGCTTAGATACGTTGTCCGAGCAGTACTTC,CASSLDTLSEQYF
15,.,TRBJ1-2,TRBV18,TRBD1,TGTGCCAGCTCACCCGGGACAGGGGGAACGAACGGCTACACCTTC,CASSPGTGGTNGYTF
15,.,TRBJ2-2,TRBV5-1,TRBD1,TGCGCCAGCAGCCAGGGGGCGCGAGGGACCGGGGAGCTGTTTTTT,CASSQGARGTGELFF
17,.,TRBJ1-4,TRBV18,.,TGTGCCAGCTCACCACCAATTTTAGGTAAAGCTAATGAAAAACTGTTTTTT,CASSPPILGKANEKLFF
16,once,TRBJ1-4,TRBV5-4,TRBD1,TGTGCCAGCAGCCGGACAGGTGGTGCAACTAATGAAAAACTGTTTTTT,CASSRTGGATNEKLFF
14,.,TRBJ1-2,TRBV19,.,TGTGCCAGTAGTATACCGGGACGGGCGTATGGCTACACCTTC,CASSIPGRAYGYTF
16,.,TRBJ2-1,TRBV4-3,.,TGCGCCAGCAGCCAAGATTCCGGGGGCACCTACAATGAGCAGTTCTTC,CASSQDSGGTYNEQFF
13,once,TRBJ2-7,TRBV14,.,TGTGCCAGCAGCGACCGGGACTCTTACGAGCAGTACTTC,CASSDRDSYEQYF
13,few,TRBJ2-2,TRBV5-1,.,TGCGCCAGCAACGGACAGACCACCGGGGAGCTGTTTTTT,CASNGQTTGELFF
16,.,TRBJ2-7,TRBV5-6,.,TGTGCCAGCAGCTTGGGTTTTTTACACCTTAAATCCGAGCAGTACTTC,CASSLGFLHLKSEQYF
14,once,TRBJ2-3,TRBV10-1,.,TGCGCCAGCAGTGACCGGGGCAGGTCTGATACGCAGTATTTT,CASSDRGRSDTQYF
12,.,TRBJ1-5,TRBV30,.,TGTGCCTGGGACCGTAGCAATCAGCCCCAGCATTTT,CAWDRSNQPQHF
16,.,TRBJ2-3,TRBV19,.,TGTGCCAGTAGTCTGGGGGCGGGGGCGCGGGCAGATACGCAGTATTTT,CASSLGAGARADTQYF
12,.,TRBJ1-1,TRBV29-1,.,TGCAGCTCCCTGGAGGTGAACAAAGAAGCTTTCTTT,CSSLEVNKEAFF
15,.,TRBJ2-1,TRBV25-1,TRBD2,TGTGCCAGCCCGAACGGGGGGGCCAAGTCCAATGAGCAGTTCTTC,CASPNGGAKSNEQFF
13,.,TRBJ1-1,TRBV12-5,.,TGTGCTAGTGGCAAGACACGGGCCTCTGAAGCTTTCTTT,CASGKTRASEAFF
14,few,TRBJ1-5,TRBV7-9,.,TGTGCCAGCAGCTTGGAGAATAGCAATCAGCCCCAGCATTTT,CASSLENSNQPQHF
15,few,TRBJ1-2,TRBV7-9,.,TGTGCCAGCAGCTTAAGGCCCCTCCAGCCAGATGGCTACACCTTC,CASSLRPLQPDGYTF
13,.,TRBJ1-3,TRBV28,.,TGTGCCAGCAGTTTTTCCTCTGGAAACACCATATATTTT,CASSFSSGNTIYF
15,few,TRBJ1-1,TRBV18,.,TGTGCCAGCTCATCGTCCGGGACCGGGCTCACTGAAGCTTTCTTT,CASSSSGTGLTEAFF
18,.,TRBJ1-3,TRBV9,.,TGTGCCAGCAGCCCAAGGGCGGGATGGGGATTCTCTGGAAACACCATATATTTT,CASSPRAGWGFSGNTIYF
16,.,TRBJ1-2,TRBV5-8,TRBD1,TGTGCCAGCAGCTTGGAACTGACAGGGTATAGCTATGGCTACACCTTC,CASSLELTGYSYGYTF
15,.,TRBJ1-1,TRBV30,.,TGTGCCTGGGCTGCGAAGCGGGGTCTACACACTGAAGCTTTCTTT,CAWAAKRGLHTEAFF
15,.,TRBJ1-6,TRBV10-3,.,TGTGCCATCAGTGACGGGGCAGGGAGCAATTCACCCCTCCACTTT,CAISDGAGSNSPLHF
15,.,TRBJ1-2,TRBV9,.,TGTGCCAGCAGCGTTCCACCAACCCCCAACTATGGCTACACCTTC,CASSVPPTPNYGYTF
14,.,TRBJ2-1,TRBV10-3,.,TGTGCCATCAGCGGTAATACAGGTAGCGATGAGCAGTTCTTC,CAISGNTGSDEQFF
15,.,TRBJ2-7,TRBV13,.,TGTGCCAGCAGCCTCGGACGTACAAGCTCCTACGAGCAGTACTTC,CASSLGRTSSYEQYF
14,.,TRBJ2-3,TRBV19,.,TGTGCCAGTAGTATGGCCGCGGCCAAGAATACGCAGTATTTT,CASSMAAAKNTQYF
16,.,TRBJ2-6,TRBV5-1,.,TGCGCCAGCAGCCCAGGGCCCAGGGCCGGGGCCAACGTCCTGACTTTC,CASSPGPRAGANVLTF
13,.,TRBJ2-2,TRBV5-4,.,TGTGCCAGCAGCCACTCGACAACCGGGGAGCTGTTTTTT,CASSHSTTGELFF
15,.,TRBJ1-4,TRBV9,.,TGTGCCAGCAGCGCCCATGGGGCAACTAATGAAAAACTGTTTTTT,CASSAHGATNEKLFF
18,.,TRBJ2-7,TRBV7-2,.,TGTGCCAGCAGCTTAGCGCGTGGAACGGGCTGGAGCTCCTACGAGCAGTACTTC,CASSLARGTGWSSYEQYF
16,.,TRBJ2-5,TRBV19,TRBD1,TGTGCCAGTAGTATCTTAGATCGGACAGGCCAAGAGACCCAGTACTTC,CASSILDRTGQETQYF
15,.,TRBJ1-4,TRBV7-6,.,TGTGCCAGCAGCTTAGCGGATACGGCGGATGAAAAACTGTTTTTT,CASSLADTADEKLFF
16,few,TRBJ2-6,TRBV28,.,TGTGCCAGCAGTCTTAGCAGGGGAACTGGGGCCAACGTCCTGACTTTC,CASSLSRGTGANVLTF
14,.,TRBJ2-1,TRBV9,.,TGTGCCAGCAGCGAGACGATTACACACAATGAGCAGTTCTTC,CASSETITHNEQFF
15,.,TRBJ2-2,TRBV7-3,TRBD1,TGTGCCAGCAGTCGGACAGGGGGCTACACCGGGGAGCTGTTTTTT,CASSRTGGYTGELFF
14,.,TRBJ2-5,TRBV5-6,TRBD2,TGTGCCAGCAGCTTAGCGCGGGGGGGCGGGACCCAGTACTTC,CASSLARGGGTQYF
14,.,TRBJ2-1,TRBV7-3,.,TGTGCCAGCAGCCCCACTTTGCTGGGCAATGAGCAGTTCTTC,CASSPTLLGNEQFF
15,once,TRBJ1-4,TRBV27,TRBD1,TGTGCCAGCAGTTTCTATGGACAGGCCTATGAAAAACTGTTTTTT,CASSFYGQAYEKLFF